Shown below are 20 T cell receptor beta chains from a single sample sequenced in a study of T cells expressing NK-cell markers. TCRdb re-called the 5' RACE reads and gives one entry per CDR3 protein, without DNA. Its listing shows about 550,000 distinct CDR3 sequences. Specimen: blood T cells: a sorted CD56 or NKG2C T cell subset, CD4+ or CD8+ T cells, or bulk PBMC T cells (not recorded which). These receptors came from a man aged 18 to 29 in good health.

The gene calls are TRBV11-2 and TRBJ2-1; as DNA is missing, the TRBD2 call by TCRdb cannot be tested. Germline V gives CDR1 SGHAT, CDR2 FQNNGV. The CDR3 is 16 amino acids. CDR3 region: CASSTRTGLSYNEQFF.

CDR3 sequence: CSATRERANTEAFF. The chain recombines TRBV20-1 with TRBJ1-1; without DNA, the TCRdb call of TRBD1 cannot be checked. CDR3 length equals 14 residues. The germline V gene encodes CDR1 DFQATT and CDR2 SNEGSKA (reference sequence).

The chain has TRBV12-3 or TRBV12-4 and TRBJ1-1; no DNA is available, so the TRBD1 call from TCRdb remains unchecked. This CDR3 has 14 residues. The CDR3 here is CASSSGTALTEAFF.

This rearrangement joins TRBV29-1 to TRBJ2-6; the D call from TCRdb, TRBD1, cannot be confirmed without DNA. CDR3 length: 16 residues. Germline lookup yields CDR1 SQVTM and CDR2 ANQGSEA. The CDR3 here is CSVETGGYGGANVLTF. Full variable domain (missing parts from reference TRBV29-1 and TRBJ2-6): SAVISQKPSRDICQRGTSLTIQCQVDSQVTMMFWYRQQPGQSLTLIATANQGSEATYESGFVIDKFPISRPNLTFSTLTVSNMSPEDSSIYLCSVETGGYGGANVLTFGAGSRLTVL.

J is TRBJ1-5 and V is TRBV24-1. The germline CDR1 and CDR2 sequences are KGHDR and SFDVKD. The CDR3 covers 14 residues. This chain's CDR3 is CATSDNQASRPQHF.

This chain connects TRBV28 to TRBJ1-5; without DNA, the TCRdb call of TRBD1 cannot be checked. Per the germline V gene, CDR1 is MDHEN and CDR2 is SYDVKM. CDR3 length: 14 amino acids. CDR3 loop: CASSLRGQVQPQHF.

The chain couples TRBV6-5 to TRBJ2-1; TCRdb returns TRBD2, unconfirmable since there is no DNA. Germline values: CDR1 MNHEY, CDR2 SVGAGI. The CDR3 runs 15 residues. CDR3: CASSRTSGSMNEQFF.

The chain carries TRBV25-1 and TRBJ2-1; there is no DNA to check the TCRdb D call of TRBD2. CDR3 length: 15 amino acids. Germline V gives CDR1 MGHDK, CDR2 SYGVNS. The CDR3 protein is CASSESPGGPGEQFF.

J is TRBJ2-2 and V is TRBV12-3 or TRBV12-4. CDR3 length: 13 amino acids. The CDR3 sequence: CASSYGRTGELFF.

The chain employs TRBV2 and TRBJ2-1; the TRBD2 assignment by TCRdb is unverifiable without DNA. This CDR3 is built from 15 residues. Germline CDR1 SNHLY, CDR2 FYNNEI. CDR3 sequence reads: CATKTSGRVYNEQFF.

The chain links TRBV20-1 to TRBJ2-5. The CDR3 length is 13 residues. The V gene's germline CDR1 is DFQATT and CDR2 SNEGSKA (reference sequence). The CDR3: CSARDAARETQYF.

The genes are TRBV7-9 and TRBJ2-1; checking the TCRdb D call of TRBD1 is not possible without DNA. From germline, CDR1 is SEHNR and CDR2 FQNEAQ (reference sequence). The CDR3 loop spans 16 amino acids. CDR3 amino acids: CASSLSGTGAYNEQFF.

The chain employs TRBV5-6 and TRBJ2-1; TCRdb gives TRBD2 as the D gene, but with no DNA this cannot be confirmed. Germline V gives CDR1 SGHDT, CDR2 YYEEEE. The length of the CDR3 is 17 residues. The CDR3 loop reads CASSLVKPSGRAYEQFF.

The gene calls are TRBV5-1 and TRBJ1-4. CDR3 size: 15 residues. Germline lookup yields CDR1 SGHRS and CDR2 YFSETQ. CDR3 sequence reads: CASSSWGLQEEKLFF.

CDR3 residues: CASSSWPTSGNTIYF. The chain is built from TRBV7-2 and TRBJ1-3. Germline V gene data show CDR1 as SGHTA and CDR2 as FQGNSA. CDR3 length: 15 amino acids.

The chain couples TRBV6-2 or TRBV6-3 to TRBJ2-5. Germline CDR1 reads MNHEY; CDR2 reads SVGEGT. The CDR3 sequence is 14 residues long. The CDR3: CASSPSMRQETQYF.

The V call is TRBV29-1, the J call TRBJ2-5. Germline CDR1 is SQVTM and CDR2 is ANQGSEA. The CDR3 is 13 residues long. The CDR3: CSVDDRNQETQYF. Full variable domain (outside the CDR3, taken from reference TRBV29-1 and TRBJ2-5): SAVISQKPSRDICQRGTSLTIQCQVDSQVTMMFWYRQQPGQSLTLIATANQGSEATYESGFVIDKFPISRPNLTFSTLTVSNMSPEDSSIYLCSVDDRNQETQYFGPGTRLLVL.

The rearrangement joins TRBV5-5 to TRBJ2-3; TCRdb proposes TRBD2, but this gene call is untestable without DNA. Germline assignment: CDR1 SGHKS and CDR2 YYEKEE (reference sequence). The CDR3 is 15 residues long. CDR3 amino acids: CASSPLERYTDTQYF.

J is TRBJ2-2 and V is TRBV20-1; TCRdb gives TRBD1 as the D gene, but with no DNA this cannot be confirmed. The CDR3 covers 13 residues. CDR1 and CDR2 (germline): DFQATT, SNEGSKA (reference sequence). CDR3: CSARDPLGGELFF.

The chain joins TRBV5-1 to TRBJ2-2; TCRdb's assignment of TRBD2 cannot be checked, as there is no DNA. Germline V gene data show CDR1 as SGHRS and CDR2 as YFSETQ. The CDR3 runs 17 residues. CDR3 sequence: CASSLWASGINTGELFF.